This T cell receptor (beta chain) was sequenced for a study of blood T cell repertoires in COVID-19. At the level of the study: Sample material is recorded as cDNA or gDNA derived from T cells, B-cell-depleted T cells, or PBMCs.

In the original analysis: Estimation of nucleated cell counts was performed using reference gene primer amplification. Profiled with immunoSEQ multiplex PCR; TCRdb holds only in-frame clones, not every one. That table is the source of V, J and clone size, and D and trimming were worked out from the DNA. The sample includes some 200,000 clones, 85% to 90% seen only once; the top ten take approximately 6.1%. This clone was observed a single time. The CDR3 loop spans 14 amino acids. Trimming cost V 7 bases and J 1 base; bases outside gene matches: 7. The rearrangement joins TRBV6-7 to TRBJ2-7; TRBD2 aligns across 7 bases. TRBV6-7 is an open reading frame whose function is uncertain. The origin of this receptor is a man aged 80 or over with acute or convalescent COVID-19. The sample was peripheral blood. The CDR3 region has the DNA TGTGCCAGCACTTGGCGGGAGAGGTCCTACGAGCAGTACTTC. Residues: CASTWRERSYEQYF.